This T cell receptor (beta chain) was sequenced during a study of cytomegalovirus exposure and HLA in healthy donors. Study results and caveats: Reports indicated that the classifier achieved high specificity and sensitivity in diagnosing cytomegalovirus status.

Concerning this clone: Its target is unknown.

Losses at the gene ends were 5 bases for V and 4 bases for J; bases not matched to a gene: 2. Germline V gene data show CDR1 as SGHVS and CDR2 as FQNEAQ. This CDR3 contains 13 residues. The primer mix had 60 Vbeta and 13 Jbeta primers. Libraries were prepared by immunoSEQ multiplex PCR; TCRdb keeps only in-frame clonotypes and omits some of them. The table lists 45,000 to 55,000 clones, with roughly 25% in the top ten. Sequencing was performed on PBMCs. This receptor was obtained from a man aged 35 to 55 in good health and CMV-seropositive. This rearrangement joins TRBV7-8 to TRBJ1-1; TRBD1 agrees at 9 bases. The CDR3 DNA sequence: TGTGCCAGCAGCGACAGGGGGGGCACTGAAGCTTTCTTT. It translates to CASSDRGGTEAFF.